One sample yielded the 23 T cell receptor beta chains listed below, sequenced in a study of cytomegalovirus exposure and HLA in healthy donors. Amplification used 60 Vbeta primers and 13 Jbeta primers. The table came from immunoSEQ multiplex PCR; TCRdb's copy has only in-frame clones and leaves some out. The sample contains 150,000 to 200,000 clones, 65% to 90% of which appear only once. Input material: PBMCs. Receptors originate from a woman in her 50s in good health and CMV-seronegative.

The rearrangement uses TRBV6-6 and TRBJ2-3, with D unclear. The CDR3 length is 12 residues. V gave up 0 bases and J gave up 6 bases, with 4 bases separating them. Per germline, CDR1 MNHNY and CDR2 SVGAGI (reference sequence). CDR3 protein: CASSYSVDTQYF. The CDR3 nucleotides read TGTGCCAGCAGTTACTCCGTGGATACGCAGTATTTT.

The gene calls are TRBV19 and TRBJ1-2; 7 nucleotides match TRBD1. The junction had 15 bases not matched to a gene; V was cut back by 9 bases and J by 5 bases. This CDR3 is built from 15 residues. Per germline, CDR1 LNHDA and CDR2 SQIVND (reference sequence). The CDR3 DNA reads TGTGCCAGCACCCCGGGACAGCTTTCCAATTATGGCTACACCTTC. Its translation: CASTPGQLSNYGYTF.

The V and J genes are TRBV7-6 and TRBJ2-5, with unresolved D. V lost 6 bases to trimming and J lost 3 bases, with 8 bases between them. This CDR3 is 12 amino acids long. Germline CDR1 reads SGHVS; CDR2 reads FNYEAQ. This CDR3 reads CASSDSEETQYF. Here the CDR3 DNA reads TGTGCCAGCAGTGACTCTGAAGAGACCCAGTACTTC.

The gene calls are TRBV18 and TRBJ2-7, with 7 bases matching TRBD2. Looked up from germline, CDR1 is KGHSH and CDR2 is LQKENI. V lost 2 bases, J lost 2 bases, and 6 bases stayed unmatched. This CDR3 comprises 15 residues. Here the CDR3 reads CASSPSLAETYEQYF. CDR3 in DNA: TGTGCCAGCTCACCATCCCTAGCGGAAACCTACGAGCAGTACTTC.

The genes are TRBV29-1 and TRBJ2-5, with D possibly TRBD1 on 6 matching bases. The CDR3 has 13 amino acids. CDR1 and CDR2 from the germline V gene are SQVTM and ANQGSEA. Trimming pared 3 bases from V and 2 bases from J, leaving 10 bases between. The CDR3 nucleotides read TGCAGCGTTGATTCGCAGGGGCAAGAGACCCAGTACTTC. This gives the protein CSVDSQGQETQYF.

This CDR3 reads CASSVGTGTYQYF. The CDR3 DNA reads TGTGCCAGCAGCGTAGGGACAGGTACCTATCAGTACTTC. The chain carries TRBV9 and TRBJ2-7; 7 bases are a match to TRBD1. The CDR3 is made up of 13 amino acids. V was pared by 0 bases and J by 10 bases, with 7 bases of the junction left unmatched. Germline V gives CDR1 SGDLS, CDR2 YYNGEE.

The chain joins TRBV4-2 to TRBJ1-4, with D perhaps TRBD1 (5 bases). Trimming removed 1 base at V and 4 bases at J, with 7 bases between. The CDR3 has 14 amino acids. Germline assignment: CDR1 LGHNA and CDR2 YNFKEQ. CDR3 DNA sequence: TGTGCCAGCAGCCAAGGGGGCCTTAATGAAAAACTGTTTTTT. Translated: CASSQGGLNEKLFF.

This clone was recorded a few times. V usage is TRBV19 and J usage is TRBJ1-5; the D gene is possibly TRBD1 (6 bases). Trimming shortened V by 6 bases and J by 3 bases, and 12 bases separated the two germline ends. The CDR3 sequence is 14 residues long. The germline V gene has CDR1 LNHDA and CDR2 SQIVND (reference sequence). The DNA for the CDR3 is TGTGCCAGTAGGCACCGGGACAACAATCAGCCCCAGCATTTT. The encoded protein is CASRHRDNNQPQHF.

Only a few counts were recorded for this clone. The V gene is TRBV6-1, the J gene TRBJ2-1, with 7 bases identical to TRBD1. The ends lost 4 bases at V and 0 bases at J; junction bases unmatched: 6. The CDR3 loop spans 16 amino acids. The germline CDR1 and CDR2 sequences are MNHNS and SASEGT. The CDR3 DNA follows: TGTGCCAGCAGTGGGAAGGACAGGAGCTCCTACAATGAGCAGTTCTTC. This translates into CASSGKDRSSYNEQFF.

The V gene is TRBV14, the J gene TRBJ2-2; 12 nucleotides line up with TRBD2. The CDR3 has 16 residues. Trimming at V came to 3 bases and at J to 6 bases, leaving 5 bases not matched to a gene. CDR1 is SGHDN and CDR2 is FVKESK in the germline V gene. In DNA form, the CDR3 reads TGTGCCAGCAGCCAGCTAGCGGGAGGGCCGGCCGGGGAGCTGTTTTTT. Translated: CASSQLAGGPAGELFF.

The chain is built from TRBV28 and TRBJ1-1, with 9 bases aligning to TRBD1. The CDR3 contains 15 residues. CDR1 is MDHEN and CDR2 is SYDVKM in the germline V gene. With V trimmed by 2 bases and J by 2 bases, 3 bases remained unmatched. Written as DNA, the CDR3 is TGTGCCAGCAGTTTACAACAGGGGGCCAACACTGAAGCTTTCTTT. Translated, it gives CASSLQQGANTEAFF.

This chain connects TRBV18 to TRBJ2-7; 8 positions match TRBD2. This CDR3 region has 16 residues. The germline V gene has CDR1 KGHSH and CDR2 LQKENI. V lost 3 bases and J lost 4; bases outside the gene matches: 11. CDR3 loop: CASSPGGGLVAYEQYF. CDR3 coding DNA: TGTGCCAGCTCACCTGGGGGGGGACTAGTTGCGTACGAGCAGTACTTC.

The chain has TRBV30 and TRBJ1-1, with 8 bases matching TRBD1. Germline values: CDR1 GTSNPN, CDR2 SVGIG (reference sequence). This CDR3 is built from 12 residues. The CDR3 nucleotides are TGTGCGGGTGACAGGGGGAACACTGAAGCTTTCTTT. The encoded protein is CAGDRGNTEAFF.

This rearrangement joins TRBV15 to TRBJ2-1, with 9 bases aligning to TRBD2. Germline CDR1 LNHNV, CDR2 YYDKDF (reference sequence). The CDR3 is made up of 18 amino acids. Trimming at V came to 0 bases and at J to 3 bases, leaving 9 bases not matched to a gene. This CDR3 reads CATSRDLASGKNYNEQFF. The CDR3 coding sequence is TGTGCCACCAGCAGAGATCTGGCTAGCGGGAAAAACTACAATGAGCAGTTCTTC.

V gene TRBV29-1 combines with J gene TRBJ1-1; TRBD1 is a possible D gene (5 bases). The V gene's germline CDR1 is SQVTM and CDR2 ANQGSEA. Deletions cut 6 bases from V and 1 base from J, with 15 bases between. The CDR3 is 14 amino acids. In DNA form, the CDR3 reads TGCAGCGTCGGCTTACTTACAGGGAACACTGAAGCTTTCTTT. Encoded protein: CSVGLLTGNTEAFF.

J is TRBJ2-3 and V is TRBV6-6; possibly TRBD1 for D (5 bases). The V end lost 2 bases, the J end lost 1 base, and 13 bases lay between the germline ends. Germline V lookup: CDR1 MNHNY, CDR2 SVGAGI (reference sequence). The CDR3 covers 16 residues. The CDR3, as DNA: TGTGCCAGCAGTTACCGTGCAGGGTATGGCACAGATACGCAGTATTTT. It is translated as CASSYRAGYGTDTQYF.

The chain employs TRBV5-1 and TRBJ2-5; 7 bases line up with TRBD2. V lost 5 bases and J lost 2; bases outside the gene matches: 6. The germline V gene encodes CDR1 SGHRS and CDR2 YFSETQ. The CDR3 is made up of 14 amino acids. CDR3 loop: CASSSGGGQETQYF. The CDR3 bases are TGCGCCAGCAGTTCGGGCGGGGGTCAAGAGACCCAGTACTTC.

The chain links TRBV13 to TRBJ1-5; tentative D call: TRBD1 (5 bases). Germline assignment: CDR1 PRHDT and CDR2 FYEKMQ (reference sequence). V lost 5 bases and J 1 base, leaving 15 bases between the germline ends. The CDR3 extends over 16 amino acids. This chain's CDR3 is CASSAQGGRSNQPQHF. For the CDR3, the DNA is TGTGCCAGCAGCGCCCAGGGAGGGAGGAGCAATCAGCCCCAGCATTTT.

The chain uses TRBV19 and TRBJ1-5; maybe TRBD1 (6 bases). Germline CDR1 is LNHDA and CDR2 is SQIVND (reference sequence). V was pared by 7 bases and J by 4 bases, with 14 bases between. CDR3 length: 14 amino acids. Here the CDR3 DNA reads TGTGCCAGTAAGGGGAGGGACATTAATCAGCCCCAGCATTTT. Its protein product is CASKGRDINQPQHF.

Written as DNA, the CDR3 is TGTGCCAGCGGTAAACAGGGGATTTCCTACGAGCAGTACTTC. Translating it yields CASGKQGISYEQYF. J is TRBJ2-7 and V is TRBV27; 7 nucleotides line up with TRBD1. The germline V gene has CDR1 MNHEY and CDR2 SMNVEV (reference sequence). CDR3 size: 14 residues. V lost 8 bases to trimming and J lost 1 base; unmatched junction nucleotides: 8.

V usage is TRBV6-5 and J usage is TRBJ1-4; no reliable D call. CDR3 size: 13 residues. V was cut by 11 bases and J by 0 bases, with 10 bases left in between. Germline V gene data show CDR1 as MNHEY and CDR2 as SVGAGI. The CDR3 sequence is CASGRATNEKLFF. Here the CDR3 DNA reads TGTGCCTCAGGCCGTGCAACTAATGAAAAACTGTTTTTT.

This chain uses TRBV7-9 with TRBJ2-7; D is unclear. The ends were cut back, 11 bases at V and 3 bases at J, with 8 bases in the middle. The CDR3 covers 10 residues. Per the germline V gene, CDR1 is SEHNR and CDR2 is FQNEAQ (reference sequence). CDR3 sequence reads: CAPPRYEQYF. The CDR3 DNA follows: TGTGCCCCTCCGCGCTACGAGCAGTACTTC.

The J gene is TRBJ2-1, the V gene TRBV14, with TRBD1 matching over 8 bases. CDR3 length equals 17 residues. J gave up 6 bases and V 0 bases, and 10 bases lay outside the gene matches. Germline V gene lookup returns CDR1 SGHDN and CDR2 FVKESK. The CDR3 sequence is CASSQEGTGGLGNEQFF. The CDR3 region has the DNA TGTGCCAGCAGCCAAGAGGGAACAGGGGGTCTTGGCAATGAGCAGTTCTTC.